Each of the 2 T cell receptor beta chains below was sequenced from the same sample in a study of PD-1 blockade in classical Hodgkin lymphoma. Clones were read by immunoSEQ multiplex PCR, and TCRdb kept only the in-frame ones, dropping some. Seen here are 20,000 to 25,000 clones, roughly 94% observed once, and the top ten hold roughly 5.1%. As for time point: newly diagnosed, previously untreated cHL patient sample. Material for sequencing was peripheral blood mononuclear cells (PBMCs). The receptors here all came from a human donor with classical Hodgkin lymphoma.

This chain uses TRBV19 with TRBJ2-7, with D perhaps matching TRBD1 or TRBD2 (6 bases each). Germline loops: CDR1 LNHDA, CDR2 SQIVND (reference sequence). This CDR3 spans 17 amino acids. Between the trimmed V and J ends, which lost 2 bases and 5 bases, there was a span of 22 bases. The DNA for the CDR3 is TGTGCCAGTAGTATAACGAGCGTCGGGACGGGGGCCAACGAGCAGTACTTC. Translating gives CASSITSVGTGANEQYF.

This chain connects TRBV11-3 to TRBJ2-1; D gene uncertain. V dropped 0 bases and J dropped 5 bases, with 5 bases sitting between them. Germline-derived CDR1 and CDR2 are SGHNT and YENEEA. The CDR3 is made up of 13 amino acids. CDR3: CASSLEFNNEQFF. CDR3 in DNA: TGTGCCAGCAGCTTAGAGTTTAACAATGAGCAGTTCTTC.